These 16 T cell receptor beta chains originate from one sample sequenced in a study of blood T cell repertoires in COVID-19. Assay: immunoSEQ multiplex PCR; the TCRdb copy retains only in-frame clones and omits some. The sample consists of around 88,000 clones, over 70% of them appearing once. Sequenced input: peripheral blood. The receptors shown here come from an elderly woman with acute or convalescent COVID-19.

The chain carries TRBV6-6 and TRBJ1-4; D gene ambiguous. Trimming removed 5 bases at V and 4 bases at J, with 14 bases between. Germline CDR1 is MNHNY and CDR2 is SVGAGI (reference sequence). CDR3 length: 15 residues. The CDR3 loop reads CASSTLRGFNEKLFF. The CDR3 DNA follows: TGTGCCAGCAGTACCCTCCGGGGATTTAATGAAAAACTGTTTTTT.

The chain uses TRBV30 and TRBJ1-3, with no clear D. V lost 5 bases to trimming and J lost 0 bases, with 14 bases between them. The CDR3 has 15 residues. Germline lookup yields CDR1 GTSNPN and CDR2 SVGIG (reference sequence). The CDR3 sequence is CAWRSQVSSGNTIYF. The CDR3 DNA is TGTGCCTGGCGAAGTCAGGTATCCTCTGGAAACACCATATATTTT.

The chain uses TRBV10-3 and TRBJ1-4; 10 bases line up with TRBD1. Germline V gene sequence: CDR1 ENHRY, CDR2 SYGVKD. This CDR3 region has 14 residues. The trim removed 6 bases at V and 8 bases at J, leaving 6 bases unmatched. The CDR3 region has the DNA TGTGCCATCAGGGGGACAGGGGAGTACGAAAAACTGTTTTTT. It translates to CAIRGTGEYEKLFF.

The V gene is TRBV5-4, the J gene TRBJ1-4; D remains ambiguous. The V gene's germline CDR1 is SGHNT and CDR2 YYREEE (reference sequence). Trimming removed 0 bases at V and 2 bases at J, with 2 bases between. The CDR3 spans 13 residues. The CDR3 nucleotides read TGTGCCAGCAGCTTGGCGACTAATGAAAAACTGTTTTTT. Amino acid sequence: CASSLATNEKLFF.

The chain combines TRBV6-5 with TRBJ2-3; 9 nucleotides agree with TRBD2. Germline loops: CDR1 MNHEY, CDR2 SVGAGI. The junction had 7 bases not matched to a gene; V was cut back by 7 bases and J by 2 bases. The CDR3 totals 15 residues. As DNA, the CDR3 is TGTGCCAGCAATCTTAGCGGGAGCCCCACAGATACGCAGTATTTT. This gives the protein CASNLSGSPTDTQYF.

The chain uses TRBV19 and TRBJ1-5; tentatively, D is TRBD1 (5 bases). V shed 7 bases and J shed 6 bases, with 22 bases lying between them. Germline V CDR1 and CDR2: LNHDA, SQIVND (reference sequence). CDR3 size: 16 residues. The CDR3 sequence: CASTKISPQGGQPQHF. In DNA, the CDR3 is TGTGCCAGTACCAAGATAAGCCCCCAGGGTGGTCAGCCCCAGCATTTT.

This clone was detected only once. Compared with germline, one end of the junction differs, possibly owing to a read error. The chain combines TRBV7-2 with TRBJ2-4; D is perhaps TRBD2 (7 bases). Per germline, CDR1 SGHTA and CDR2 FQGNSA. This CDR3 comprises 12 residues. CDR3 amino acids: CASSREGVPTHF. CDR3 DNA sequence: TGTGCCAGCAGCAGGGAGGGGGTCCCGACCCACTTC. Using reference TRBV7-2 and TRBJ2-4 for the parts outside the CDR3, the full variable domain is GAGVSQSPSNKVTEKGKDVELRCDPISGHTALYWYRQSLGQGLEFLIYFQGNSAPDKSGLPSDRFSAERTGGSVSTLTIQRTQQEDSAVYLCASSREGVPTHFGAGTRLSVL.

J is TRBJ1-1 and V is TRBV27; maybe TRBD1 (5 bases). Trimming took off 2 bases at V and 7 bases at J, with 14 bases between the two ends. Per the germline V gene, CDR1 is MNHEY and CDR2 is SMNVEV (reference sequence). CDR3 length: 14 amino acids. The CDR3 sequence is CASSLGAGVDEAFF. CDR3 coding DNA: TGTGCCAGCAGTTTAGGCGCGGGGGTGGATGAAGCTTTCTTT.

This clone has just one count. V is TRBV5-1 and J is TRBJ1-2, with 7 bases lining up with TRBD1. The CDR3 runs 15 residues. Germline V gives CDR1 SGHRS, CDR2 YFSETQ. After removal of 3 bases from V and 0 bases from J, the junction contained 5 bases not matched to a gene. CDR3 sequence: CASSYGTDTNYGYTF. In DNA form, the CDR3 reads TGCGCCAGCAGCTACGGGACAGACACTAACTATGGCTACACCTTC.

The chain couples TRBV19 to TRBJ1-2; 7 nucleotides align to TRBD1. The V segment lost 3 bases and the J segment 7 bases; nucleotides outside the gene matches: 5. This CDR3 is built from 13 residues. Looked up from germline, CDR1 is LNHDA and CDR2 is SQIVND (reference sequence). The CDR3 is CASSIPTGPGYTF. CDR3 in DNA: TGTGCCAGTAGTATCCCGACAGGGCCTGGCTACACCTTC.

The rearrangement uses TRBV6-1 and TRBJ1-2; no clear D gene. Per the germline V gene, CDR1 is MNHNS and CDR2 is SASEGT. CDR3 length equals 14 residues. V was trimmed by 1 base and J by 4 bases, leaving 10 bases between them. The CDR3 spells CASSEGQVPYGYTF. The CDR3 DNA follows: TGTGCCAGCAGTGAAGGGCAGGTGCCCTATGGCTACACCTTC.

The chain uses TRBV7-2 and TRBJ1-1, with D possibly being TRBD1 (5 bases). V was trimmed by 1 base and J by 4 bases, leaving 13 bases between them. CDR1 and CDR2 (germline): SGHTA, FQGNSA. The CDR3 is 15 amino acids. Here the CDR3 reads CASSLERPGVTEAFF. The CDR3 DNA is TGTGCCAGCAGCTTAGAGCGCCCGGGGGTCACTGAAGCTTTCTTT.

The V gene is TRBV7-2, the J gene TRBJ1-5; D may be TRBD1 (6 bases). Germline V CDR1 and CDR2: SGHTA, FQGNSA. V was trimmed by 3 bases and J by 3 bases, leaving 9 bases between them. The CDR3 consists of 14 residues. CDR3 nucleotides: TGTGCCAGCAGCTTGGACAGTCTCAATCAGCCCCAGCATTTT. It specifies CASSLDSLNQPQHF.

A few counts support this clone. The chain links TRBV2 to TRBJ2-7, with D perhaps TRBD1 (5 bases). V lost 3 bases, J lost 7 bases, and 7 bases lay in between. Germline V gene sequence: CDR1 SNHLY, CDR2 FYNNEI. CDR3 size: 11 residues. The CDR3 DNA follows: TGTGCCAGCAGTGACCAGGGAGAGCAGTACTTC. The encoded protein is CASSDQGEQYF.

This clone has just a few counts. The genes are TRBV5-4 and TRBJ2-5, with 10 positions matching TRBD2. Per germline, CDR1 SGHNT and CDR2 YYREEE (reference sequence). V shed 3 bases and J 0 bases; nucleotides not matched to a gene: 8. CDR3 length: 17 residues. The DNA for the CDR3 is TGTGCCAGCAGCTCGAATAGCGGGGGGCCGTACCAAGAGACCCAGTACTTC. This codes for CASSSNSGGPYQETQYF.

The J gene is TRBJ2-5, the V gene TRBV5-4, with D tentatively TRBD2 (6 bases). Trimming removed 4 bases from V and 2 bases from J, with 15 bases in between. The germline gives CDR1 SGHNT, CDR2 YYREEE (reference sequence). This CDR3 has 15 residues. Here the CDR3 reads CASSIPGTAQETQYF. The CDR3 bases are TGTGCCAGCAGCATTCCCGGGACTGCTCAAGAGACCCAGTACTTC.